This TCR beta chain was obtained from a study of OX40 agonist ivuxolimab in advanced cancers. Sequencing used immunoSEQ multiplex PCR; TCRdb keeps in-frame clones, though not all of them. Of more than 65,000 clones in the sample, about 80% were seen once. For this clone: As yet, its antigen is unknown.

Study-wide points: Determination of antigen specificity was not performed for the expanded peripheral T cells.

Germline assignment: CDR1 SGHKS and CDR2 YYEKEE (reference sequence). This CDR3 has 12 residues. Trimming took off 2 bases at V and 5 bases at J, with 7 bases between the two ends. The source of this sequence is an adult with an advanced solid tumor such as melanoma, head and neck, liver or kidney cancer. This chain links TRBV5-5 with TRBJ2-5; D remains unclear. The starting material was CD4+ or CD8+ T cells sorted from blood, obtained in a trial of the OX40 agonist ivuxolimab. CDR3 residues: CASSFLRETQYF. For the CDR3, the DNA is TGTGCCAGCAGCTTTTTAAGGGAGACCCAGTACTTC.